The 9 T cell receptor beta chains in this list originate from one sample, sequenced in a study of shared clonotypes between healthy human individuals. Some clones are missing from TCRdb's copy, which holds only in-frame ones; the method was immunoSEQ multiplex PCR. The data hold some 2,500,000 clones, with over 85% observed a single time. Source material: naive CD4+ T cells from PBMCs. Subset defined: CD45RA+ positively selected. The receptors derive from a man aged 18-30 years in good health. Some clones in this sample may be carry-over from other donors' samples.

The chain joins TRBV21-1 to TRBJ2-5; the DNA was not used to check the table's D call, TRBD1. TRBV21-1 is shown as a pseudogene. The CDR3 consists of 14 residues. The CDR3: CASSHDSLQETQYF. The CDR3 DNA sequence: TGTGCCAGCTCCCACGACAGCCTCCAAGAGACCCAGTACTTC.

The chain uses TRBV4-1 and TRBJ1-2; D unclear. Per germline, CDR1 MGHRA and CDR2 YSYEKL. V dropped 1 base and J dropped 0 bases, with 15 bases sitting between them. The CDR3 is 17 amino acids. The CDR3 loop is CASSQVGVRGSNYGYTF. Here the CDR3 DNA reads TGCGCCAGCAGCCAAGTAGGAGTCCGGGGTTCTAACTATGGCTACACCTTC.

The chain uses TRBV30 and TRBJ2-1; D possibly matches TRBD1 or TRBD2 (5 bases each). The V gene lost 3 bases and the J gene lost 9 bases, with 15 bases spanning the gap. The CDR3 is made up of 13 amino acids. The germline V gene encodes CDR1 GTSNPN and CDR2 SVGIG (reference sequence). The CDR3 loop is CAWSAGTRGEQFF. In DNA form, the CDR3 reads TGTGCCTGGAGCGCCGGGACCCGGGGTGAGCAGTTCTTC.

This chain links TRBV6-1 with TRBJ2-4; 8 nucleotides match TRBD2. This CDR3 region has 20 residues. Trimming at V came to 4 bases and at J to 0 bases, leaving 17 bases not matched to a gene. CDR1 is MNHNS, CDR2 SASEGT, per germline. CDR3 nucleotides: TGTGCCAGCAGTGTTTCACCCAGACGGGGGGGGAATCTAGCCAAAAACATTCAGTACTTC. It specifies CASSVSPRRGGNLAKNIQYF.

The rearrangement joins TRBV28 to TRBJ1-1; D perhaps matches TRBD1 (5 bases). The CDR3 loop spans 14 amino acids. The germline gives CDR1 MDHEN, CDR2 SYDVKM. V lost 8 bases and J 4 bases, leaving 17 bases between the germline ends. CDR3: CASGGRGMRTEAFF. CDR3 nucleotides: TGTGCCAGCGGGGGGAGGGGTATGCGCACTGAAGCTTTCTTT.

The chain is built from TRBV5-1 and TRBJ1-1, with D maybe TRBD1 (5 bases). CDR3 size: 16 residues. Germline V gives CDR1 SGHRS, CDR2 YFSETQ. V was pared by 4 bases and J by 7 bases, with 23 bases between. The CDR3 region is CASSLGDFTGAFEAFF. DNA of the CDR3: TGCGCCAGCAGCCTGGGGGATTTTACCGGGGCATTTGAAGCTTTCTTT.

CDR3 DNA sequence: TGTGCCAGCTCACCACCGGGGGCAGCTAATCAGCCCCAGCATTTT. Its translation: CASSPPGAANQPQHF. The chain uses TRBV18 and TRBJ1-5; D is perhaps TRBD1 (6 bases). The V gene's germline CDR1 is KGHSH and CDR2 LQKENI. V was shortened by 0 bases and J by 4 bases, with 10 bases between the two germline ends. The CDR3 spans 15 residues.

This clone was seen a handful of times. One end of the junction does not line up with germline, which may come from a read error. The chain has TRBV4-2 and TRBJ1-1, with 8 positions matching TRBD1. CDR3 length: 13 residues. Germline values: CDR1 LGHNA, CDR2 YNFKEQ. The CDR3 reads CASSRTGNAEAFF. The CDR3 bases are TGTGCCAGCAGCAGGACAGGGAACGCTGAAGCTTTCTTT.

The chain links TRBV6-6 to TRBJ1-1; D might be TRBD1 (6 bases). The germline gives CDR1 MNHNY, CDR2 SVGAGI (reference sequence). The V and J ends lost 2 bases and 1 base respectively, with 11 bases between them. The CDR3 contains 15 residues. The DNA of the CDR3 is TGTGCCAGCAGTTACCAGACAGGTGCGAACACTGAAGCTTTCTTT. It specifies CASSYQTGANTEAFF.